This T cell receptor beta chain was found in a study of blood T cells in healthy people across ages. General observations from the study: Higher diversity, along with more naive CD4+ cells, distinguished long-lived donors from aged donors. Age brought a roughly linear fall in TCR beta diversity measured per million T cells.

CDR1 and CDR2 from the germline V gene are SGHTA and FQGNSA. Trimming took 5 bases from V and 3 from J, leaving 11 bases between them. This CDR3 contains 13 residues. With a J-beta primer mix and a sample-barcoded 5' primer, a second PCR ran about 6 to 11 cycles. MiXCR, run by TCRdb on the 5' RACE reads, gives a single entry per CDR3 protein. This table holds 500,000 to 600,000 distinct CDR3 sequences, 25% to 30% found once. Note on this clonotype: The antigen is unknown.

There were healthy Caucasian individuals from Russia, aged 6 to 90, serving as donors. Extractions gave at least 5.5 micrograms of total RNA per sample. The sample consisted of blood. V usage is TRBV7-2 and J usage is TRBJ2-7; no clear D. This clonotype was obtained from a woman between 70 and 85 years old in good health. The CDR3 sequence: CASSPAAFYEQYF. The CDR3 nucleotides read TGTGCCAGCAGCCCCGCTGCGTTCTACGAGCAGTACTTC.